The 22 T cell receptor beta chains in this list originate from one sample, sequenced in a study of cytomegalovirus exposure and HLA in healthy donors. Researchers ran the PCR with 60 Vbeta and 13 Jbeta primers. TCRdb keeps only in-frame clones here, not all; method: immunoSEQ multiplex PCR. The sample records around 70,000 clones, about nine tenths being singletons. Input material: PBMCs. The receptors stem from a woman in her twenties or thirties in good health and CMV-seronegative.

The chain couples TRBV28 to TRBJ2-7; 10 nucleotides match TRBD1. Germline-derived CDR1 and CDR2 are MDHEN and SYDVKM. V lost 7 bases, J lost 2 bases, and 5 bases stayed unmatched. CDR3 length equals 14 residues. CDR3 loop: CASNRDRGAYEQYF. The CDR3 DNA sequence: TGTGCCAGCAACCGGGACAGGGGAGCCTACGAGCAGTACTTC. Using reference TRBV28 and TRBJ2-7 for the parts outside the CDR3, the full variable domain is DVKVTQSSRYLVKRTGEKVFLECVQDMDHENMFWYRQDPGLGLRLIYFSYDVKMKEKGDIPEGYSVSREKKERFSLILESASTNQTSMYLCASNRDRGAYEQYFGPGTRLTVT.

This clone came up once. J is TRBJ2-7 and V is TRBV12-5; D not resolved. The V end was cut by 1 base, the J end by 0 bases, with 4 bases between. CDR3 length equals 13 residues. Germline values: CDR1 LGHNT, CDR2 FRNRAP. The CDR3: CASGLGPSYEQYF. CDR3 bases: TGTGCTAGTGGTTTGGGGCCCTCCTACGAGCAGTACTTC.

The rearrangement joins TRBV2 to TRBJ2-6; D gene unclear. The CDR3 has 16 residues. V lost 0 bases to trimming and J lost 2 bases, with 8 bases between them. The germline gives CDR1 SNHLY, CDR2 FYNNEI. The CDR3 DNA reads TGTGCCAGCAGTGAAGCAGCCGGTGCTGGGGCCAACGTCCTGACTTTC. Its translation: CASSEAAGAGANVLTF.

This CDR3 is CASSEAMRGPYEQYF. DNA of the CDR3: TGTGCCAGCAGTGAAGCTATGCGGGGCCCCTACGAGCAGTACTTC. The chain carries TRBV2 and TRBJ2-7, with D possibly being TRBD2 (6 bases). Germline V gene data show CDR1 as SNHLY and CDR2 as FYNNEI. Trimming took off 0 bases at V and 2 bases at J, with 11 bases between the two ends. The CDR3 length is 15 residues.

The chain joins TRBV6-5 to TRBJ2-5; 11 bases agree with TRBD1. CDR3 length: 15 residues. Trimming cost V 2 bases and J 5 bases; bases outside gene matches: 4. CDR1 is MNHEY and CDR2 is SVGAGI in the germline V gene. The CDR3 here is CASSYQGQGVETQYF. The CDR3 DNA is TGTGCCAGCAGTTACCAGGGACAGGGGGTGGAGACCCAGTACTTC.

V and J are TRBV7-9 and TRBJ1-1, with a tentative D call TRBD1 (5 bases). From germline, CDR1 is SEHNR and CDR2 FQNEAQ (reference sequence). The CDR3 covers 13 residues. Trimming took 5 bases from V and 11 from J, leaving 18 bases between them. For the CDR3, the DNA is TGTGCCAGCAGCCCCAGGGATTTTAATGGCGCTTTCTTT. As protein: CASSPRDFNGAFF.

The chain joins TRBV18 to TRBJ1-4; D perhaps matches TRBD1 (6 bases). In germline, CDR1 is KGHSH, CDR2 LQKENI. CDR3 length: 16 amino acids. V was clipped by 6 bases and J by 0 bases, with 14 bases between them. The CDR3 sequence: CASSPQQGATNEKLFF. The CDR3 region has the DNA TGTGCCAGCTCGCCTCAACAGGGCGCAACTAATGAAAAACTGTTTTTT.

The chain's CDR3 is CASSGGQGSYYEQYF. DNA for the CDR3: TGTGCCAGCAGTGGCGGACAGGGTTCGTACTACGAGCAGTACTTC. This chain uses TRBV6-1 with TRBJ2-7; TRBD1 agrees at 8 bases. CDR1 is MNHNS, CDR2 SASEGT, per germline. J gave up 3 bases and V 4 bases, and 8 bases lay outside the gene matches. CDR3 size: 15 residues.

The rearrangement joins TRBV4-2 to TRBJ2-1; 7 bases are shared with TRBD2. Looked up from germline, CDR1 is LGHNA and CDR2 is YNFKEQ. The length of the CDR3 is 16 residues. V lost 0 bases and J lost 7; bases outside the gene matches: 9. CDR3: CASSQDRGRAGNEQFF. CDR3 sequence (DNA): TGTGCCAGCAGCCAAGATAGAGGGAGGGCCGGGAATGAGCAGTTCTTC.

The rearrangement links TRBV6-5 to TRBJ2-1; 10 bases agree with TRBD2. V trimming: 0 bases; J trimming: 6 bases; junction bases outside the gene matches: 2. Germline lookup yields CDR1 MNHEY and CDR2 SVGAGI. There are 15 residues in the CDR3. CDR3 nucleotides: TGTGCCAGCAGTTACTCGTCTAGCGGGAGCAATGAGCAGTTCTTC. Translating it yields CASSYSSSGSNEQFF.

CDR3 amino acids: CASSSIHASNQPQHF. The CDR3 nucleotides are TGTGCCAGCAGTTCCATACACGCTAGCAATCAGCCCCAGCATTTT. The chain has TRBV28 and TRBJ1-5; D is undetermined. Looked up from germline, CDR1 is MDHEN and CDR2 is SYDVKM. The CDR3 has 15 amino acids. Trimming shortened V by 4 bases and J by 0 bases, and 10 bases separated the two germline ends. Drawing the rest from reference TRBV28 and TRBJ1-5, the complete variable domain is DVKVTQSSRYLVKRTGEKVFLECVQDMDHENMFWYRQDPGLGLRLIYFSYDVKMKEKGDIPEGYSVSREKKERFSLILESASTNQTSMYLCASSSIHASNQPQHFGDGTRLSIL.

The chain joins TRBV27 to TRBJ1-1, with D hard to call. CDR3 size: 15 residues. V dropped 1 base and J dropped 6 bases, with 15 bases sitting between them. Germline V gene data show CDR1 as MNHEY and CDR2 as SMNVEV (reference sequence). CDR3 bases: TGTGCCAGCAGTTTATATAACGATCGAGGGTCTGAAGCTTTCTTT. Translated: CASSLYNDRGSEAFF.

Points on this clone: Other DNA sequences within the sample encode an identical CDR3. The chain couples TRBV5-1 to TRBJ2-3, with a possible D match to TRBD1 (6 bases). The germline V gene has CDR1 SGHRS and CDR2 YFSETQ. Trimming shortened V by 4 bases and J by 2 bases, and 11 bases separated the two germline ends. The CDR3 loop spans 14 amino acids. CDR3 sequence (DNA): TGCGCCAGCAGCCCGGGACAACTCACAGATACGCAGTATTTT. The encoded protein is CASSPGQLTDTQYF.

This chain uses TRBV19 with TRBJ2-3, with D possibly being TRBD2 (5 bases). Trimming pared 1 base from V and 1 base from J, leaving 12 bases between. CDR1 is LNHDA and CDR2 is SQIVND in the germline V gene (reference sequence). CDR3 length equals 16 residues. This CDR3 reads CASSIGESLRTDTQYF. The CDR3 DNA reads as TGTGCCAGTAGTATAGGGGAGTCACTTCGCACAGATACGCAGTATTTT.

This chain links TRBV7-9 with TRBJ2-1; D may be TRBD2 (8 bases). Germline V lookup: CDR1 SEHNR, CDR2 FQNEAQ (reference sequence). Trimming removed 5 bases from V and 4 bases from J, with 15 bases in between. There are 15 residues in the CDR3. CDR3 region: CASSPIAGQYNEQFF. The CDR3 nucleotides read TGTGCCAGCAGCCCAATAGCGGGACAGTACAATGAGCAGTTCTTC.

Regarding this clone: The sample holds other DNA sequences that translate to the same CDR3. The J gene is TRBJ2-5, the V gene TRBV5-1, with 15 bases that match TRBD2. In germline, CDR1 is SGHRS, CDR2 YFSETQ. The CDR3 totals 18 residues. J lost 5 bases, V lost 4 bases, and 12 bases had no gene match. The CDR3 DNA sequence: TGCGCCAGCAGCCTGGCCGTGCCGGGACTAGCGGGAGGCGAGACCCAGTACTTC. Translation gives CASSLAVPGLAGGETQYF.

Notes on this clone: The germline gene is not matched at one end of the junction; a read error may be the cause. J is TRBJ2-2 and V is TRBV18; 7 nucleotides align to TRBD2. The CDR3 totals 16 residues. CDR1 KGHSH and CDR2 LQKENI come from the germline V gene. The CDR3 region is CASSRTGGSNAGELFF. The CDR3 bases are TGTGCCAGCTCACGAACCGGGGGGTCGAACGCCGGGGAGCTGTTTTTT.

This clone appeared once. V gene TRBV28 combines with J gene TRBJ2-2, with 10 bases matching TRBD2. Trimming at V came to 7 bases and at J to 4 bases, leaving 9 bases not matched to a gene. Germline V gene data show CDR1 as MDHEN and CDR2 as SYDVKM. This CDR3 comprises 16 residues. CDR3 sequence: CASIHTSGISTGELFF. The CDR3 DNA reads TGTGCCAGCATTCATACTAGCGGGATCAGCACCGGGGAGCTGTTTTTT.

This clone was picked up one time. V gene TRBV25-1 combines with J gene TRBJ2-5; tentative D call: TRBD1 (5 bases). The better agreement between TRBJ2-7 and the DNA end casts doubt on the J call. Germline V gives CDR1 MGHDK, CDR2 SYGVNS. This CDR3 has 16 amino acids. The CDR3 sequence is CASSEEVAGLPYEQYF. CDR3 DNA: TGTGCCAGCAGTGAAGAGGTAGCAGGGTTACCCTACGAGCAGTACTTC.

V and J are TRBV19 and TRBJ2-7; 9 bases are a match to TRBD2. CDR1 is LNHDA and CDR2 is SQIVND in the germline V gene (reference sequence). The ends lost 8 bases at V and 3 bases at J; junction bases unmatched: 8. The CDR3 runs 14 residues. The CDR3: CASGKREADYEQYF. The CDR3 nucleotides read TGTGCCAGTGGAAAGCGGGAGGCCGACTACGAGCAGTACTTC.

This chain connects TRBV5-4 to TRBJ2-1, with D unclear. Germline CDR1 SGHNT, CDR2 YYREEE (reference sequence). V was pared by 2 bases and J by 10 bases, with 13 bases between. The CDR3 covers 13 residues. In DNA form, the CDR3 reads TGTGCCAGCAGCTTCATACCCGGAGACGAGCAGTTCTTC. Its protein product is CASSFIPGDEQFF.

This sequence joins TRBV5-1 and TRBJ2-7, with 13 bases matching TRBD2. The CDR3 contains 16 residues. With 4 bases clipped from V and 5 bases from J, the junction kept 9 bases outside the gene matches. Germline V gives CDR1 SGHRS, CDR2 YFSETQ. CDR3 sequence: CASSRGLAGVRNEQYF. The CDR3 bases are TGCGCCAGCAGCCGCGGACTAGCGGGAGTTCGTAACGAGCAGTACTTC. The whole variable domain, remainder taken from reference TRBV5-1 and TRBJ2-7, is KAGVTQTPRYLIKTRGQQVTLSCSPISGHRSVSWYQQTPGQGLQFLFEYFSETQRNKGNFPGRFSGRQFSNSRSEMNVSTLELGDSALYLCASSRGLAGVRNEQYFGPGTRLTVT.